The TCR beta chain under discussion was sequenced for a study of shared clonotypes between healthy human individuals. V shed 6 bases and J shed 4 bases, with 8 bases lying between them. The CDR3 spans 12 residues. Germline V gene lookup returns CDR1 LNHNV and CDR2 YYDKDF (reference sequence). Libraries were prepared by immunoSEQ multiplex PCR; TCRdb keeps only in-frame clonotypes and omits some of them. The sample lists roughly 2.5 million clones, approximately 94% occurring once. The genes are TRBV15 and TRBJ2-3, with a possible D match to TRBD2 (5 bases). The sample was naive CD4+ T cells sorted from blood. Subset indicated: CD45RA+ positively selected. The clonotype comes from a man younger than 35 in good health. The CDR3 nucleotides are TGTGCCACCAGTCACGGGGCAGATACGCAGTATTTT. Its translation: CATSHGADTQYF.